The entry below gives a single TCR beta chain sequence along with its context. Other DNA sequences in this specimen translate into the identical CDR3. This record belongs to a study of blood T cell repertoires in COVID-19. Background on the study: In each case, the material was cDNA or gDNA derived from T cells, B-cell-depleted T cells, or PBMCs.

Generated by immunoSEQ multiplex PCR, the TCRdb table keeps only in-frame clones and is missing some. The top ten clones hold 2% to 2.5% of a sample with approximately 94,000 clones, approximately 89% of them seen once. In germline, CDR1 is LNHDA, CDR2 SQIVND (reference sequence). With 6 bases clipped from V and 4 bases from J, the junction kept 3 bases outside the gene matches. This CDR3 contains 13 residues. Sequencing was performed on peripheral blood. This receptor was taken from a man in his forties or fifties with active COVID-19. This chain connects TRBV19 to TRBJ2-1; TRBD1 agrees at 7 bases. The CDR3 loop reads CASRRQGYNEQFF. The CDR3 DNA reads as TGTGCCAGTAGACGACAGGGTTACAATGAGCAGTTCTTC.